The clone carrying this T cell receptor (beta chain) showed up just a few times. Trimming at V came to 0 bases and at J to 3 bases, leaving 4 bases not matched to a gene. The CDR3 sequence is 16 residues long. CDR1 and CDR2 from the germline V gene are SGDLS and YYNGEE. These data originate in a study of T cells after posttransplantation cyclophosphamide. Clones were sequenced by immunoSEQ multiplex PCR, and TCRdb holds only the in-frame ones, with some missing. The sample shows some 4,300 clones, around 66% of them seen only once. The gene calls are TRBV9 and TRBJ2-1; 9 bases match TRBD2. The sample consisted of memory CD8+ T cells sorted from blood. The TCR sequence derives from a woman aged 60-70 years in good health, CMV-negative, and a related stem cell transplant donor. The CDR3 loop reads CASSVALAGVYNEQFF. Here the CDR3 DNA reads TGTGCCAGCAGCGTAGCTTTAGCGGGGGTCTACAATGAGCAGTTCTTC.